These T cell receptor beta chains were read from a single sample in a study of cytomegalovirus exposure and HLA in healthy donors. Data came from immunoSEQ multiplex PCR; TCRdb stores just in-frame clones and leaves some out. The sample holds a few hundred thousand clones; 85% to 90% are singletons and the top ten take 2.9%. Sequencing input: PBMCs. These receptors were taken from a woman between 18 and 30 years old in good health and CMV-seronegative. Each CDR3 is given with its conserved first and last residue. For some rows the clone size is stated as once, few or many, or as a class when expanded; others skip it.

len: 15; abundance: few; v_gene: TRBV4-2; j_gene: TRBJ2-2; CDR3aa: CASSQGTGDTGELFF
len: 14; abundance: NA; v_gene: TRBV28; j_gene: TRBJ1-2; CDR3aa: CASSLSPDSLGYTF
len: 15; abundance: NA; v_gene: TRBV27; j_gene: TRBJ1-2; CDR3aa: CASRASGGPHYGYTF
len: 15; abundance: NA; v_gene: TRBV6-6; j_gene: TRBJ2-5; CDR3aa: CASSRLWDRKETQYF
len: 14; abundance: NA; v_gene: TRBV5-1; j_gene: TRBJ1-1; CDR3aa: CASSPGTGVPEAFF
len: 15; abundance: NA; v_gene: TRBV6-5; j_gene: TRBJ2-1; CDR3aa: CASSSDRGLYNEQFF
len: 12; abundance: NA; v_gene: TRBV28; j_gene: TRBJ1-2; CDR3aa: CASSAQRYGYTF
len: 13; abundance: NA; v_gene: TRBV30; j_gene: TRBJ1-1; CDR3aa: CAWSYRVNTEAFF
len: 14; abundance: NA; v_gene: TRBV6-5; j_gene: TRBJ1-1; CDR3aa: CASNPDRLDTEAFF
len: 14; abundance: NA; v_gene: TRBV5-6; j_gene: TRBJ2-7; CDR3aa: CASSLRASGPPEYF
len: 14; abundance: NA; v_gene: TRBV5-1; j_gene: TRBJ2-7; CDR3aa: CASKTGGPQYEQYF
len: 14; abundance: NA; v_gene: TRBV27; j_gene: TRBJ2-2; CDR3aa: CASSPSHSAGELFF
len: 17; abundance: NA; v_gene: TRBV28; j_gene: TRBJ2-3; CDR3aa: CASSLFREGYGADTQYF
len: 14; abundance: NA; v_gene: TRBV6-5; j_gene: TRBJ1-2; CDR3aa: CASRGQGANYGYTF
len: 15; abundance: NA; v_gene: TRBV2; j_gene: TRBJ2-7; CDR3aa: CASSERDRGFYEQYF
len: 14; abundance: NA; v_gene: TRBV7-8; j_gene: TRBJ2-7; CDR3aa: CASSLSPGGYEQYF
len: 15; abundance: NA; v_gene: TRBV7-3; j_gene: TRBJ2-1; CDR3aa: CASSLGAGARNEQFF